The T cell receptor (beta chain) described here comes from a study of blood T cell repertoires in COVID-19 (TCRdb year 2020). For the study in its entirety: Collaborator samples came from the United States, Italy and Spain and covered acute and convalescent phases of COVID-19. The repertoires were released in a freely available public database meant as a resource for research on the immune response to SARS-CoV-2. The prospective study material was composed of cDNA or gDNA derived from T cells, B-cell-depleted T cells, or PBMCs. The samples were drawn from the first 160 participants of the ongoing ImmuneRACE study and from some 1,300 subjects provided by 6 global collaborators. HLA class I and class II types, where available, came from metadata supplied by the sample provider rather than from assay-based typing. Nearly every sample came with metadata listing a de-identified subject ID, COVID-19 status, age in years and sex. Subjects who had been exposed to COVID-19, were actively infected with it, or had recovered from it provided the deeply sampled blood TCRbeta repertoires that made up the dataset.

TCRbeta CDR3 regions were amplified from genomic DNA by means of the immunoSEQ Assay, a bias-controlled multiplex PCR. As for the authors' bioinformatics: Within the assay, amplification of reference gene primers was used to estimate how many nucleated cells each sample contained. To quantify the absolute abundance of each unique TCRbeta CDR3 rearrangement, sequence reads were collapsed and filtered. Productive Simpson clonality was computed per sample as the square root of Simpson's diversity index over productive rearrangements. Here the immuneACCESS table is served through TCRdb, limited to in-frame sequences with V and J called. Missing clones are a known gap in these copies; in checked studies unresolved V genes cover under half, and the rest lacks a known reason. The V and J calls and clone size are taken from that table; D and trimming were inferred from the DNA. A total of 58,000 or so clones appear in this sample, about 88% of them only once. The ten largest clones represent more than 7% of the sample.

On this clone itself: No cognate antigen has been identified for it. No much larger clone exists at a distance of one base, and base qualities are not known.

Collaborating institutions collected whole blood in K2EDTA tubes following their own protocols. For TCRbeta analysis, collaborator samples were shipped as frozen whole blood, as isolated PBMCs, or as DNA extracted from either sample type. V lost 5 bases and J lost 1 base; the stretch between them is 17 bases long. The CDR3 starts with the cysteine, ends with the phenylalanine, and has 16 residues. The entry retains the CDR3 DNA only, 48 bases that are in frame from base 1. The germline V gene encodes CDR1 SGHAT and CDR2 FQNNGV. The paper's findings and limits, for the study overall: How much clinical and demographic metadata was included differed by source and by participant, and the metadata was provided uncurated.

The clonotype comes from a woman in her seventies with active COVID-19. What was sequenced was peripheral blood. The chain employs TRBV11-2 and TRBJ1-1, with no confident D gene call. The DNA sequence follows: TGTGCCAGCAGCCTTCGCGATGGAGGAGCGAACACTGAAGCTTTCTTT. It is translated as CASSLRDGGANTEAFF. Full variable domain (CDR3 extended with the reference TRBV11-2 and TRBJ1-1 proteins): EAGVAQSPRYKIIEKRQSVAFWCNPISGHATLYWYQQILGQGPKLLIQFQNNGVVDDSQLPKDRFSAERLKGVDSTLKIQPAKLEDSAVYLCASSLRDGGANTEAFFGQGTRLTVV.